This T cell receptor beta chain originates from a study of blood T cells in healthy people across ages. Background on the study: Per every two T cells, about one barcoded beta molecule was captured by template switching. Findings and limits, study-wide: Naive CD4+ cell counts and diversity both ran higher in long-lived than in aged donors.

Sample-barcoded 5' priming and a J-beta primer mix drove a second PCR of roughly 6 to 12 cycles. TCRdb called the 5' RACE reads again in MiXCR, with one record for every CDR3 protein. Among about 1.6 million distinct CDR3 sequences listed, around 35% were seen once. The germline V gene encodes CDR1 SNHLY and CDR2 FYNNEI. CDR3 length: 14 residues. V lost 4 bases and J 6 bases, leaving 16 bases between the germline ends. Concerning this clonotype: Antigen specificity is unknown.

V gene TRBV2 combines with J gene TRBJ2-7; no definite D call. Sequencing used blood. The receptor was isolated from a woman aged 25-40 years in good health. The CDR3 DNA reads as TGTGCCAGCAGTGTAAAGGACGGGCAGGTCGAGCAGTACTTC. Translating it yields CASSVKDGQVEQYF.